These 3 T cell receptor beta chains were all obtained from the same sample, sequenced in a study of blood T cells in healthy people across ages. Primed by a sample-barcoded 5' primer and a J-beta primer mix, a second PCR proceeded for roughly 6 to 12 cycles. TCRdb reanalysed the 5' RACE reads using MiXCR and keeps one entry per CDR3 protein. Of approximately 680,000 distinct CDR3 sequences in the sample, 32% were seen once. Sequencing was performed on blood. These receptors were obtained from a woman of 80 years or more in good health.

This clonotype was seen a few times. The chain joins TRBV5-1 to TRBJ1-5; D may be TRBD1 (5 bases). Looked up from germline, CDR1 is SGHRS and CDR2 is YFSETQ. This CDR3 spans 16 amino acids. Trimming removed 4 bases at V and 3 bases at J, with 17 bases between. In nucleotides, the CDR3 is TGCGCCAGCAGCCTTACGGTGACCAGGGTCAATCAGCCCCAGCATTTT. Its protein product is CASSLTVTRVNQPQHF.

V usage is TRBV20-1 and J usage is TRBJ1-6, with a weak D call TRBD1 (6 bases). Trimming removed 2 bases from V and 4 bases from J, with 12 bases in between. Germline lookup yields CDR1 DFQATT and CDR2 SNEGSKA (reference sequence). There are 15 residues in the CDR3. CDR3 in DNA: TGCAGTGCTAGAACCCGGGACACTTATAATTCACCCCTCCACTTT. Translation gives CSARTRDTYNSPLHF.

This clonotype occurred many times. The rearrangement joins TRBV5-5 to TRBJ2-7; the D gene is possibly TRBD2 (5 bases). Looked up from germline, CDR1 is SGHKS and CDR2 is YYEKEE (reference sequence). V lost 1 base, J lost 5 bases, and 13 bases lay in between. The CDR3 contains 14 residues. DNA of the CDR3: TGTGCCAGCAGCTTGTTTGAGGGTATGGACGAGCAGTACTTC. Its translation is CASSLFEGMDEQYF.